This TCR beta chain was captured by sequencing in a study of identical twins. In this sample, this clonotype turned up a few times. Its specificity is not known. Overall study results and limits: In cord blood, abundant beta clonotypes had fewer insertions; memory showed no trend.

It was template switching that added a universal primer site, and there were unique molecular identifiers on the cDNA. TCRdb analysed the 5' RACE reads with MiXCR anew, one entry per CDR3 protein. The data contain just over 450,000 distinct CDR3 sequences, approximately 15% of them singletons. Another study also made use of these data, one on yellow fever vaccine responses in identical twins.

Sequences were obtained from CD4+ T cells sorted from blood. This clonotype originated in a woman aged 18-29 years in good health.

The CDR3 DNA is TGCGCCAGCAGCGTACAGGGTGGGACTGAAGCTTTCTTT. Translation: CASSVQGGTEAFF. The chain links TRBV5-1 to TRBJ1-1; D is perhaps TRBD1 (6 bases). Germline V gene data show CDR1 as SGHRS and CDR2 as YFSETQ. The germline V and J ends were trimmed by 4 bases and 5 bases, with 12 bases remaining between them. The CDR3 has 13 amino acids. Looking up the rest from reference TRBV5-1 and TRBJ1-1 gives the full variable domain: KAGVTQTPRYLIKTRGQQVTLSCSPISGHRSVSWYQQTPGQGLQFLFEYFSETQRNKGNFPGRFSGRQFSNSRSEMNVSTLELGDSALYLCASSVQGGTEAFFGQGTRLTVV.